This TCR delta chain was sequenced for a study of γδ T cells in repeated Plasmodium falciparum infection. Vgamma9/Vdelta2+ and Vdelta2-negative gammadelta T cells were flow-sorted from PBMC for bulk sequencing. TCRdb re-processed the multiplex PCR reads using CATT. Of 70,000 to 95,000 delta-chain clones in the sample, 1.4% to 1.5% were seen once. Trimming removed 1 base at V and 0 bases at J, with 15 bases between. The germline V gene has CDR1 TSWWSYY and CDR2 QGS. There are 17 residues in the CDR3. This clone appeared a few times. TCRdb records a much larger clone's protein for this DNA, with a difference at residue 10 that likely arises from a read error; the protein given is the translation of the DNA.

This receptor was identified in a pool of human donors (malaria-infected and uninfected, not separated). Source material: gamma-delta T cells from blood. The chain is built from TRDV1 and TRDJ1; a weak D match, TRDD3 (6 bases). Since TCRdb gives no J gene, matching the DNA to germline was used here to assign it. The chain's CDR3 is CALGEPPTGPYTDKLIF. CDR3 nucleotides: TGTGCTCTTGGGGAACCCCCGACTGGGCCGTACACCGATAAACTCATCTTT.